This TCR beta chain came from a study of spatial heterogeneity in lung cancer (dated by TCRdb to the late 2010s). Regarding the study in general: The donors were more than 65 patients from the lung TRACERx cohort who had early-stage, untreated non-small cell lung cancer. Beta-chain transcripts were consistently detected in greater numbers than alpha-chain transcripts, which likely reflected higher beta-chain transcript abundance. Nonsynonymous mutation counts, determined by whole-exome sequencing of tumor tissue, were related to features of the TCR repertoire. At surgery, hundreds of tumor regions, around 67 matched nontumor lung samples and 56 PBMC samples were TCR-sequenced for both alpha and beta chains. In the raw uncorrected reads, each unique combination of TCR and UMI appeared on average more than ten times. Follow-up PBMC samples were sequenced whenever available, and the median time to follow-up was roughly two years after resection. In non-small cell lung cancer, the study made a quantitative comparison of TCR alpha and beta repertoires among multiple tumor regions, matched nontumor lung and blood. What the research found in general, with its limitations: Ubiquitous expanded tumor TCRs were detected in blood more often at tumor resection than at routine follow-up. Confirming at a functional level the hypothesis that regional TCRs recognize regional mutations was considered to require additional single-cell paired TCR alpha and beta sequencing. Comparisons of baseline and follow-up blood repertoires included only about 15 patients.

The CDR3, from cysteine to phenylalanine, totals 17 residues. Only the CDR3 DNA is retained, 51 bases long and in frame from the first base. The germline V gene gives CDR1 as MGHRA and CDR2 as YSYEKL. V is shortened by 4 bases, J by 5 bases, and the region joining them spans 23 bases. This clonotype was recorded at least ten times. What antigen it recognizes has not been identified. The record has no base qualities; no much larger clone is one base away. What this sample's time point label stands for: blood at routine non-recurrence follow-up after resection. For TCR sequencing, whole RNA was extracted from tumor and nontumor lung tissue, or from cryopreserved PBMC samples, and no cell sorting was done. Patients were selected for TCR sequencing only if sufficient RNA was available from at least two tumor regions. The method was 5' RACE. TCRdb records NextSeq 500 as the sequencer. In the TCR library protocol, a unique molecular identifier was attached to each TCR cDNA molecule so that PCR and sequencing errors could be corrected. The study's own analysis went as follows. TCR identification, UMI-based error correction and CDR3 extraction were all carried out with Decombinator tools. TCRs above a frequency of 2 per 1,000, corresponding to the top 1% of the tumor frequency distribution, were defined as expanded. Renyi diversity was computed with the R vegan package after each repertoire had been subsampled 100 times to 5,000 TCRs. CDR3 similarity networks were built from amino acid triplet string-kernel similarity, connecting CDR3s with pairwise similarity above 0.82. TCRdb cleaned the public reads at Q25 with fastp, built clones with MiXCR and kept in-frame beta chains. Every CDR3 protein is listed once, alongside the most common genes and DNA of its rows. The V and J calls come from TCRdb's annotation, not from the publication. The sample table lists 9,000 to 13,000 distinct CDR3 sequences, about 9.4% of them with a count of one. The ten top clones hold under 40% of the sample.

The chain links TRBV4-1 with TRBJ2-5, with TRBD1 perhaps the D gene, on 8 matching bases. The input for sequencing was PBMCs, taken at follow-up. This TCR was sampled from a female donor with early-stage non-small cell lung cancer. In nucleotides, the sequence is TGCGCCAGCAGCCTAAGCCCTTTGGCGGGGGACAGGGAGACCCAGTACTTC. This sequence encodes CASSLSPLAGDRETQYF.